The 14 T cell receptor beta chains in this list originate from one sample, sequenced in a study of tumor-infiltrating lymphocytes in primary liver carcinoma. The study extracted blood RNA from unsorted whole blood and also extracted germline DNA. Making TCR beta cDNA involved 400 to 600 ng total RNA and a constant-region primer. It was through three nested multiplex PCR rounds of slightly modified ARM-PCR that TCR beta libraries arose. Primers for the first two PCR rounds were TRBV1-TRBV30 forward primers and a C-beta reverse primer (10 cycles per round). Via MiXCR, TCRdb re-called the multiplex PCR reads, giving one row per CDR3 protein. This table has approximately 300,000 distinct CDR3 sequences, approximately 65% appearing once. Specimen: peripheral blood. The source of these receptors is a man aged 40-50 years with primary liver carcinoma and hepatitis B virus infection.

Regarding this clonotype: Here the CDR3 omits its conserved ending phenylalanine or tryptophan, so a read error is the likely source. This chain uses TRBV5-4 with TRBJ2-1, with TRBD2 identical over 9 bases. The germline V gene has CDR1 SGHNT and CDR2 YYREEE (reference sequence). With 2 bases clipped from V and 6 bases from J, the junction kept 6 bases outside the gene matches. The CDR3 covers 15 residues. The CDR3 region is CASSFSAGGPNEQFL. The CDR3 nucleotides read TGTGCCAGCAGCTTTTCGGCGGGAGGGCCCAATGAGCAGTTCCTC.

This clonotype showed up just a few times. This could be a read error, since a much larger clone is one nucleotide away. The chain joins TRBV11-2 to TRBJ2-3; 7 positions agree with TRBD1. Germline V gene data show CDR1 as SGHAT and CDR2 as FQNNGV. The CDR3 is 15 residues long. Losses at the gene ends were 2 bases for V and 3 bases for J; bases not matched to a gene: 5. CDR3 in DNA: TGTGCCAGCAGCTTAACAGGGGTCCAGACAGATACGCAGTATTTT. Protein: CASSLTGVQTDTQYF.

The sample holds many counts of this clonotype. This chain connects TRBV12-3 or TRBV12-4 to TRBJ2-2; no clear D gene. This CDR3 is 12 amino acids long. V was clipped by 6 bases and J by 3 bases, with 5 bases between them. CDR3 in DNA: TGTGCCAGCAGGTTGGACACCGGGGAGCTGTTTTTT. It yields the protein CASRLDTGELFF.

A word on this clonotype: Possible read error: a much larger clone is one base away. Because it lacks the conserved phenylalanine or tryptophan at the end, this CDR3 is likely a read error. This rearrangement joins TRBV29-1 to TRBJ2-7; D may be TRBD1 (5 bases). This CDR3 comprises 11 residues. The germline V gene encodes CDR1 SQVTM and CDR2 ANQGSEA. Between the trimmed V and J ends, which lost 7 bases and 6 bases, there was a span of 13 bases. The CDR3 sequence: CSAEKGSEQYL. The CDR3 bases are TGCAGCGCGGAAAAGGGGTCCGAGCAGTACCTC.

This clonotype has at least ten counts. The chain has TRBV4-1 and TRBJ2-7; D remains unclear. Trimming left V 2 bases short and J 5 bases short, with 10 bases between. The germline gives CDR1 MGHRA, CDR2 YSYEKL. The CDR3 has 13 amino acids. CDR3 loop: CASSQNNINEQYF. The CDR3 region has the DNA TGCGCCAGCAGCCAAAACAACATAAACGAGCAGTACTTC.

Regarding this clonotype: This sequence may be a read error, since a much larger clone differs from it by one base. The chain is built from TRBV10-3 and TRBJ2-7; the D gene is possibly TRBD2 (6 bases). Germline V gives CDR1 ENHRY, CDR2 SYGVKD. CDR3 length equals 14 residues. The DNA of the CDR3 is TGTGTCATCAGAGGAGGAGGGCACACCTACGAGCAGTACTTC. It translates to CVIRGGGHTYEQYF.

V and J are TRBV9 and TRBJ2-3, with 12 bases fitting TRBD2. V dropped 3 bases and J dropped 6; count of bases not matched to a gene: 8. Per the germline V gene, CDR1 is SGDLS and CDR2 is YYNGEE. CDR3 size: 16 residues. CDR3 nucleotides: TGTGCCAGCAGCGCTGACCTAGCGGGGGGGGCGGATACGCAGTATTTT. Protein: CASSADLAGGADTQYF.

The chain carries TRBV6-7 and TRBJ2-7, with 9 positions matching TRBD1. TRBV6-7 is placed among ORFs of uncertain function. This CDR3 spans 16 amino acids. J was trimmed by 0 bases and V by 1 base; bases with no gene match: 4. Here the CDR3 reads CASSYLRTGDSYEQYF. The DNA for the CDR3 is TGTGCCAGCAGTTACTTAAGGACAGGGGACTCCTACGAGCAGTACTTC.

A word on this clonotype: Compared with germline, one end of the junction differs, possibly owing to a read error. The V gene is TRBV11-3, the J gene TRBJ2-3, with D perhaps TRBD2 (6 bases). The CDR3 sequence is 14 residues long. The germline V gene has CDR1 SGHNT and CDR2 YENEEA. CDR3: CASRLGRETDTQYF. In DNA form, the CDR3 reads TGTGCCAGCCGCTTGGGCCGGGAGACAGATACACAGTATTTT. The full variable domain, its missing parts supplied by reference TRBV11-3 and TRBJ2-3, is EAGVVQSPRYKIIEKKQPVAFWCNPISGHNTLYWYLQNLGQGPELLIRYENEEAVDDSQLPKDRFSAERLKGVDSTLKIQPAELGDSAVYLCASRLGRETDTQYFGPGTRLTVL.

This clonotype was observed many times. The chain employs TRBV4-2 and TRBJ1-2, with D uncertain. CDR3 length: 15 amino acids. Trimming removed 0 bases at V and 4 bases at J, with 12 bases between. CDR1 and CDR2 (germline): LGHNA, YNFKEQ. CDR3 DNA: TGTGCCAGCAGCCAAGAAGAGGGATTTCTCTATGGCTACACCTTC. The encoded protein is CASSQEEGFLYGYTF.

The gene calls are TRBV28 and TRBJ1-1, with D unclear. The V and J ends lost 5 bases and 6 bases respectively, with 31 bases between them. Germline CDR1 is MDHEN and CDR2 is SYDVKM. The CDR3 extends over 19 amino acids. CDR3 in DNA: TGTGCCAGCAGTCGTTCCATTGGAGTTTCAATCTCACGCCCCGCTGAAGCTTTCTTT. Its translation is CASSRSIGVSISRPAEAFF.

Concerning this clonotype itself: An end of the junction does not agree with germline; a read error may underlie this. The chain links TRBV29-1 to TRBJ2-1, with a possible D match to TRBD2 (6 bases). The CDR3 consists of 14 residues. Germline CDR1 and CDR2: SQVTM and ANQGSEA. CDR3 sequence reads: CNVIGGTGWDEQFF. CDR3 DNA sequence: TGCAACGTTATTGGCGGGACGGGTTGGGATGAGCAGTTCTTC.

For this clonotype: A much larger clone sits a single nucleotide away, making a read error possible. The chain combines TRBV6-6 with TRBJ2-3; D not certain. Germline assignment: CDR1 MNHNY and CDR2 SVGAGI (reference sequence). This CDR3 has 16 residues. The V end lost 6 bases, the J end lost 0 bases, and 16 bases lay between the germline ends. CDR3: CASSELNRTSTDTQYF. In DNA, the CDR3 is TGTGCCAGCAGCGAACTCAACAGAACTAGCACAGATACGCAGTATTTT.

About this clonotype itself: Possible read error: a much larger clone is one base away. The conserved phenylalanine or tryptophan normally closing the CDR3 is absent here, so this likely arose from a read error. The chain employs TRBV29-1 and TRBJ2-1, with 7 nucleotides matching TRBD2. The V segment lost 6 bases and the J segment 4 bases; nucleotides outside the gene matches: 6. The CDR3 is 13 residues long. Germline V lookup: CDR1 SQVTM, CDR2 ANQGSEA. CDR3 region: CSVPGLLYNEQFI. The DNA for the CDR3 is TGCAGCGTCCCGGGACTACTGTACAATGAGCAGTTCATC.